Presented here are 12 T cell receptor beta chains from one specimen sequenced in a study of T cell responses to AZD1222 COVID-19 vaccine (dated by TCRdb to the early 2020s). In light of the paper, this sample's time point label describes: baseline before first vaccination. The library was prepared using the immunoSEQ multiplex PCR assay. TCRdb carries this immuneACCESS record with in-frame sequences only. Its versions omit some clonotypes, under half of them owing to an unresolved V gene in the studies checked, with the rest unexplained. The sample table records about 180,000 clones; 88% of these occur just once. The top ten clones comprise approximately 0.49% of the sample. The sample was peripheral blood, taken on day 0 of AZD1222 vaccination. The source of these receptors is an adult in good health.

This clone was counted a few times. This chain joins TRBV4-2 and TRBJ1-1; perhaps TRBD1 as D (6 bases). CDR3 size: 15 residues. Trimming took 4 bases from V and 2 from J, leaving 14 bases between them. Germline V lookup: CDR1 LGHNA, CDR2 YNFKEQ. CDR3 in amino acids: CASSPSGALNTEAFF. The CDR3 nucleotides are TGTGCCAGCAGCCCCTCAGGGGCTTTAAACACTGAAGCTTTCTTT.

The chain joins TRBV15 to TRBJ2-3; 11 nucleotides line up with TRBD2. The germline gives CDR1 LNHNV, CDR2 YYDKDF (reference sequence). V lost 0 bases to trimming and J lost 8 bases; unmatched junction nucleotides: 7. The CDR3 loop spans 16 amino acids. The CDR3 bases are TGTGCCACCAGCAGAGATTTACTAGCGGGAGCGCTTACGCAGTATTTT. Translated, it gives CATSRDLLAGALTQYF.

V gene TRBV5-1 combines with J gene TRBJ2-5; TRBD2 agrees at 8 bases. The germline CDR1 and CDR2 sequences are SGHRS and YFSETQ. The CDR3 has 17 residues. The V gene end was trimmed by 7 bases and the J gene end by 2 bases; junction bases not matched to a gene: 16. CDR3 DNA sequence: TGCGCCAGCTGCCTAAGCGAAGCGGGAGTACGGCAAGAGACCCAGTACTTC. Translating it yields CASCLSEAGVRQETQYF.

J is TRBJ1-5 and V is TRBV19; maybe TRBD1 (5 bases). Trimming removed 3 bases at V and 7 bases at J, with 16 bases between. From germline, CDR1 is LNHDA and CDR2 SQIVND (reference sequence). The CDR3 loop spans 15 amino acids. The CDR3 DNA reads TGTGCCAGTAGTATGGTGACAGATGGTAAGCAGCCCCAGCATTTT. Its translation: CASSMVTDGKQPQHF.

The V call is TRBV25-1, the J call TRBJ1-2; TRBD1 matches at 8 bases. The trim removed 3 bases at V and 7 bases at J, leaving 13 bases unmatched. Germline loops: CDR1 MGHDK, CDR2 SYGVNS. The CDR3 consists of 16 residues. The chain's CDR3 is CASSDPVGRGLRGYTF. CDR3 DNA: TGTGCCAGCAGTGACCCTGTGGGCAGGGGGCTGCGTGGCTACACCTTC.

The chain is built from TRBV21-1 and TRBJ1-2. TRBV21-1 is reported as a pseudogene. CDR3 length equals 15 residues. CDR3 sequence (DNA): TGTGCCAGCAGCAAAGAATCGAGGGTTTCATGCGGCTACACCTTC. Its translation is CASSKESRVSCGYTF.

The chain recombines TRBV7-9 with TRBJ1-5, with D perhaps matching TRBD1 (5 bases). This CDR3 is built from 14 residues. Germline V CDR1 and CDR2: SEHNR, FQNEAQ (reference sequence). The V end lost 5 bases, the J end lost 2 bases, and 10 bases lay between the germline ends. CDR3 amino acids: CASSPEGGNQPQHF. The CDR3 bases are TGTGCCAGCAGCCCCGAAGGGGGCAATCAGCCCCAGCATTTT.

The chain couples TRBV2 to TRBJ2-1; a weak D match, TRBD1 (6 bases). V lost 6 bases and J lost 6, with 18 bases in between. Germline V gene sequence: CDR1 SNHLY, CDR2 FYNNEI. This CDR3 is built from 15 residues. CDR3 sequence: CASRDRRVRGNEQFF. CDR3 sequence (DNA): TGTGCCAGCAGAGACAGACGTGTCAGGGGCAATGAGCAGTTCTTC.

V usage is TRBV20-1 and J usage is TRBJ1-4, with D tentatively TRBD1 (5 bases). Germline values: CDR1 DFQATT, CDR2 SNEGSKA (reference sequence). V lost 7 bases, J lost 5 bases, and 8 bases lay in between. This CDR3 is built from 11 residues. The CDR3: CSGGGNEKLFF. The CDR3 coding sequence is TGCAGTGGCGGGGGAAATGAAAAACTGTTTTTT.

This clone was picked up one time. V usage is TRBV5-1 and J usage is TRBJ2-2, with D possibly TRBD1 on 5 matching bases. Trimming removed 1 base from V and 2 bases from J, with 9 bases in between. This CDR3 is 15 amino acids long. Germline CDR1 SGHRS, CDR2 YFSETQ. The CDR3 is CASSLRQLNTGELFF. As DNA, the CDR3 is TGCGCCAGCAGCTTGCGACAGCTTAACACCGGGGAGCTGTTTTTT.

J is TRBJ1-5 and V is TRBV5-6; TRBD1 is a possible D gene (6 bases). Trimming took 0 bases from V and 7 from J, leaving 14 bases between them. The CDR3 has 15 residues. From germline, CDR1 is SGHDT and CDR2 YYEEEE. CDR3 loop: CASSLVGGGGQPQHF. CDR3 in DNA: TGTGCCAGCAGCTTGGTTGGGGGCGGAGGGCAGCCCCAGCATTTT.

The rearrangement links TRBV7-2 to TRBJ1-2, with TRBD1 as a possible D gene (5 bases). Germline-derived CDR1 and CDR2 are SGHTA and FQGNSA. Trimming removed 5 bases from V and 3 bases from J, with 7 bases in between. This CDR3 has 12 residues. The CDR3 DNA follows: TGTGCCAGCAGCCCACAGGACTATGGCTACACCTTC. Translated: CASSPQDYGYTF.